This T cell receptor beta chain was documented in a study of T cell responses to AZD1222 COVID-19 vaccine. Study outcomes and limitations: CD4 TCRs associated with vaccination spanned spike, dominating at 160-218 and 743-854.

Trimming left V 0 bases short and J 3 bases short, with 12 bases between. Germline loops: CDR1 MNHEY, CDR2 SVGAGI. The CDR3 runs to 16 residues. To note about this clone: Its antigen remains unknown.

The table came from immunoSEQ multiplex PCR; TCRdb's copy has only in-frame clones and leaves some out. The data hold approximately 74,000 clones, with 75% to 90% observed a single time. This sequence joins TRBV6-5 and TRBJ1-5; D remains unclear. The input for sequencing was peripheral blood, taken 28 days after the second AZD1222 dose. This receptor was obtained from an adult who received the AZD1222 COVID-19 vaccine. CDR3 loop: CASSYSSNSNNQPQHF. The CDR3 DNA follows: TGTGCCAGCAGTTACTCGAGTAACAGCAACAATCAGCCCCAGCATTTT.